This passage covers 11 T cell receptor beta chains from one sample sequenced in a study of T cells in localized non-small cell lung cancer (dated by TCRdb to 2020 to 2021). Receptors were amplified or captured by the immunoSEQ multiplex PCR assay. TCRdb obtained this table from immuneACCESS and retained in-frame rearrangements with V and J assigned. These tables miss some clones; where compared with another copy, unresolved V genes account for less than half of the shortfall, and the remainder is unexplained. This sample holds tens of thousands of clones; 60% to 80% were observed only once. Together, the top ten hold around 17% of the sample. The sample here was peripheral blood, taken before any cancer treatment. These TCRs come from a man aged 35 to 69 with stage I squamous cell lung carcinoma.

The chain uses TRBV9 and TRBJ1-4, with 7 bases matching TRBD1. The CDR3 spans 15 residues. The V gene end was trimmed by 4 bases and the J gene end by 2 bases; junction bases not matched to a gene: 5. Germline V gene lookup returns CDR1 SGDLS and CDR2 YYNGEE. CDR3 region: CASSFQGVTNEKLFF. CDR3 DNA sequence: TGTGCCAGCAGCTTTCAGGGGGTCACTAATGAAAAACTGTTTTTT.

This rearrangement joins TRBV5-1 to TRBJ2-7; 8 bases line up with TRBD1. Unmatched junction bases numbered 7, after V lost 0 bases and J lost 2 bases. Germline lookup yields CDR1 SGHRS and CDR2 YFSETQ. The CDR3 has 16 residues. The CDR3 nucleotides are TGCGCCAGCAGCTTGGCCGAAGGACAGGGCACCTACGAGCAGTACTTC. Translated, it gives CASSLAEGQGTYEQYF.

The CDR3 bases are TGTGCCAGCAGCGTCATCTCTGGGGCCAACGTCCTGACTTTC. Translating it yields CASSVISGANVLTF. The chain recombines TRBV5-4 with TRBJ2-6; no clear D. Germline CDR1 reads SGHNT; CDR2 reads YYREEE (reference sequence). The CDR3 runs 14 residues. Trimming stripped 4 bases from V and 0 bases from J, with 5 bases between.

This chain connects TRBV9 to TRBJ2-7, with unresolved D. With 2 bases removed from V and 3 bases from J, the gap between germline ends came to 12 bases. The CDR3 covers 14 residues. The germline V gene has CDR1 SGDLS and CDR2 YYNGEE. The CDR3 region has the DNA TGTGCCAGCAGCGTCGGTCCGGGTGACTACGAGCAGTACTTC. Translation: CASSVGPGDYEQYF.

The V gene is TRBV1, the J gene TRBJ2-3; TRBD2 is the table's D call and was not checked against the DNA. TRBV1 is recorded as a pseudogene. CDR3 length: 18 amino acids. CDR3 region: CTSSQETRGGQETDTQYF. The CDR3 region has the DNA TGCACCAGCAGCCAAGAAACACGGGGGGGTCAAGAAACAGATACGCAGTATTTT.

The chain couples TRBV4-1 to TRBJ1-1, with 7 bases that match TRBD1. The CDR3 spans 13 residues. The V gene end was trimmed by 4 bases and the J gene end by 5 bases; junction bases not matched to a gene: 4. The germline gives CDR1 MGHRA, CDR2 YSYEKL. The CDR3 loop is CASSPTRGTEAFF. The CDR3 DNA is TGCGCCAGCAGCCCGACCAGGGGGACTGAAGCTTTCTTT.

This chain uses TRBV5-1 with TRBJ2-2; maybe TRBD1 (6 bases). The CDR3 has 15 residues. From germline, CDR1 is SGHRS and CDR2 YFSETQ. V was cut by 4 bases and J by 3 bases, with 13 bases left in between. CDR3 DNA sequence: TGCGCCAGCAGCCGAACAGGGCAGGACACCGGGGAGCTGTTTTTT. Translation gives CASSRTGQDTGELFF. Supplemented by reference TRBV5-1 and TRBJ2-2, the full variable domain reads KAGVTQTPRYLIKTRGQQVTLSCSPISGHRSVSWYQQTPGQGLQFLFEYFSETQRNKGNFPGRFSGRQFSNSRSEMNVSTLELGDSALYLCASSRTGQDTGELFFGEGSRLTVL.

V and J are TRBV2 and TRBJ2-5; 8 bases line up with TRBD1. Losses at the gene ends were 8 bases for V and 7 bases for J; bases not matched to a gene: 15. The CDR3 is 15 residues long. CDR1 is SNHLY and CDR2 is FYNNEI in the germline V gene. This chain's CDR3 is CASGGQVLRGGTQYF. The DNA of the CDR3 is TGTGCCAGCGGGGGACAGGTCTTAAGGGGAGGGACCCAGTACTTC.

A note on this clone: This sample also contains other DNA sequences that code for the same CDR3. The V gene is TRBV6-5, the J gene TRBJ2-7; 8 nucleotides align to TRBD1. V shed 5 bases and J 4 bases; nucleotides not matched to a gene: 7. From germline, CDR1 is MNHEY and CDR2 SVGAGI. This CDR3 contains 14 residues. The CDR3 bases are TGTGCCAGCAGTGCTCCGGGACAGGCTTACGAGCAGTACTTC. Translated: CASSAPGQAYEQYF.

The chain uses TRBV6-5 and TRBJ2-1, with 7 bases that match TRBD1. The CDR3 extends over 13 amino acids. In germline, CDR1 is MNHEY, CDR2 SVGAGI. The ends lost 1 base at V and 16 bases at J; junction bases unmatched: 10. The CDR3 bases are TGTGCCAGCAGTTACTTCCGACAGGGTTCTCCTTTCTTC. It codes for CASSYFRQGSPFF.

Written as DNA, the CDR3 is TGCAGCACGCCCTGGGTGGACGAGCAGTACTTC. It is translated as CSTPWVDEQYF. V usage is TRBV20-1 and J usage is TRBJ2-5; no clear D. The J call is doubtful: the DNA matches TRBJ2-7 better. This CDR3 has 11 residues. The germline gives CDR1 DFQATT, CDR2 SNEGSKA (reference sequence).